The 5 T cell receptor beta chains below come from one sample, sequenced in a study of CD8+CD57+ T cells in acquired aplastic anemia. Template material for TCR beta VDJ and CDR3 profiling consisted of genomic DNA. TCRdb reprocessed the reads with MiXCR, giving one entry per CDR3 protein. The sample lists about 160,000 distinct CDR3 sequences; around 52% were seen once. Whoever was chosen for sequencing had shown CD8+CD57+ cell expansion by flow cytometry. Material: sorted CD4+, CD8+, or CD8+CD57+ T cells (not recorded which) from PBMCs. Receptors originate from a human donor with aplastic anemia.

This clonotype was counted ten times or more. The chain couples TRBV7-2 to TRBJ2-3; 8 bases align to TRBD1. The CDR3 is made up of 15 amino acids. V was pared by 0 bases and J by 2 bases, with 1 base of the junction left unmatched. The germline V gene encodes CDR1 SGHTA and CDR2 FQGNSA. The CDR3 reads CASSLAGQVTDTQYF. CDR3 in DNA: TGTGCCAGCAGCTTAGCGGGACAGGTCACAGATACGCAGTATTTT.

This clonotype occurred many times. The rearrangement joins TRBV19 to TRBJ2-7; 7 nucleotides match TRBD1. J lost 2 bases, V lost 9 bases, and 13 bases had no gene match. The CDR3 spans 15 residues. Germline CDR1 and CDR2: LNHDA and SQIVND (reference sequence). The CDR3 nucleotides are TGTGCCAGCGCTGCCCGGGACAGAAGAGCCTACGAGCAGTACTTC. This translates into CASAARDRRAYEQYF.

Here the CDR3 reads CASSVAGGVELFF. Written as DNA, the CDR3 is TGTGCCAGCAGCGTAGCGGGGGGGGTGGAGCTGTTTTTT. The chain recombines TRBV2 with TRBJ2-2; 11 bases match TRBD2. This CDR3 has 13 residues. Germline CDR1 SNHLY, CDR2 FYNNEI. The junction had 4 bases not matched to a gene; V was cut back by 6 bases and J by 10 bases.

This clonotype was seen many times. V and J are TRBV12-3 or TRBV12-4 and TRBJ2-1, with unresolved D. CDR3 size: 13 residues. V lost 2 bases and J 5 bases, leaving 7 bases between the germline ends. Written as DNA, the CDR3 is TGTGCCAGCAGTTTAATTCCAAACAATGAGCAGTTCTTC. Protein product: CASSLIPNNEQFF.

With respect to this clonotype: Its ends do not fully match the called genes, so a read error is possible. The chain couples TRBV20-1 to TRBJ2-7, with D possibly matching TRBD2 (5 bases). Germline V lookup: CDR1 DFQATT, CDR2 SNEGSKA (reference sequence). The CDR3 totals 13 residues. In nucleotides, the CDR3 is TGCAGCGCTAGACCAGTGGGAGTCTACGAGCAGTACTTC. Its translation is CSARPVGVYEQYF.